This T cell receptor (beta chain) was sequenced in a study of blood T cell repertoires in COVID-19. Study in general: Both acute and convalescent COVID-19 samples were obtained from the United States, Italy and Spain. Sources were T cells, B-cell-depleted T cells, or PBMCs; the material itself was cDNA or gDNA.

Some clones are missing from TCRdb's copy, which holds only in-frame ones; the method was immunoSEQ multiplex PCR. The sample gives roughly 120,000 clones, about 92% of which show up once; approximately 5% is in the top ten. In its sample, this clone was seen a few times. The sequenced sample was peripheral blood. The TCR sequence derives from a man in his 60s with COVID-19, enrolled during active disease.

The DNA for the CDR3 is TGCGCCAGCAGTTCCGCAGGTGGTGTCTACGAGCAGTACTTC. Translated: CASSSAGGVYEQYF. V gene TRBV5-1 combines with J gene TRBJ2-7; D gene unclear. CDR3 length: 14 amino acids. From germline, CDR1 is SGHRS and CDR2 YFSETQ. V was trimmed by 5 bases and J by 3 bases, leaving 15 bases between them.